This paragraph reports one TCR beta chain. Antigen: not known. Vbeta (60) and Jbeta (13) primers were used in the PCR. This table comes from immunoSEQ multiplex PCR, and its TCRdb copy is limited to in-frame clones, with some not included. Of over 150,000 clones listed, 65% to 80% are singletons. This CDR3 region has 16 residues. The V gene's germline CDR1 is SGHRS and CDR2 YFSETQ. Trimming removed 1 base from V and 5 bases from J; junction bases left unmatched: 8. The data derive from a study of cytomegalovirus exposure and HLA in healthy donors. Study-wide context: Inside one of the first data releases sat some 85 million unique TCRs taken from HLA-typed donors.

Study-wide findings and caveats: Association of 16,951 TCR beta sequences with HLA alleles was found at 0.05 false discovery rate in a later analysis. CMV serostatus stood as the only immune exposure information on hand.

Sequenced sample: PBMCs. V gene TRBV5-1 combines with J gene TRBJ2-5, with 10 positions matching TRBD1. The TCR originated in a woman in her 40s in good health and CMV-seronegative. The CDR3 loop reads CASSLTGTGVEETQYF. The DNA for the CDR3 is TGCGCCAGCAGCTTGACCGGGACAGGGGTTGAGGAGACCCAGTACTTC.